Listed here are 12 T cell receptor beta chains from one sample, sequenced in a study of T cell clusters in autoimmune cytopenias. TRB was amplified by touch-down multiplex PCR, primer pools A and B combined. Reprocessing the multiplex PCR reads, TCRdb reports a single entry for every CDR3 protein and omits DNA. The sample features roughly 12,000 distinct CDR3 sequences, with about 3% in its top ten. TRB amplification used approximately 270 ng of peripheral blood genomic DNA. The specimen was peripheral blood. These receptors were collected from a human donor with an autoimmune cytopenia or autoimmune hepatitis (not recorded which).

Frequency places this clonotype as medium-sized. This chain joins TRBV19 and TRBJ2-2; there is no DNA to check the TCRdb D call of TRBD1. Germline CDR1 reads LNHDA; CDR2 reads SQIVND (reference sequence). This CDR3 region has 14 residues. The CDR3 sequence is CASRTGPQGGELFF.

The chain carries TRBV24-1 and TRBJ2-1. Germline lookup yields CDR1 KGHDR and CDR2 SFDVKD. The CDR3 has 12 residues. CDR3 in amino acids: CATSDPYNEQFF.

This rearrangement joins TRBV7-9 to TRBJ2-3; TCRdb proposes TRBD2, but this gene call is untestable without DNA. The CDR3 spans 14 residues. Germline V gives CDR1 SEHNR, CDR2 FQNEAQ (reference sequence). The CDR3 is CASGKRDRPDTQYF.

This clonotype shows up as medium-sized by frequency. The chain is built from TRBV29-1 and TRBJ2-5; TCRdb proposes TRBD1, but this gene call is untestable without DNA. The CDR3 has 15 amino acids. Germline CDR1 SQVTM, CDR2 ANQGSEA. Here the CDR3 reads CSVESGTGSWETQYF.

This clonotype shows up as medium-sized by frequency. The chain is built from TRBV19 and TRBJ2-5; the D call from TCRdb, TRBD1, cannot be confirmed without DNA. CDR3 length: 13 residues. CDR1 is LNHDA, CDR2 SQIVND, per germline (reference sequence). The CDR3: CASKRTDQETQYF.

The V call is TRBV18, the J call TRBJ2-1; as DNA is missing, the TRBD1 call by TCRdb cannot be tested. CDR1 is KGHSH and CDR2 is LQKENI in the germline V gene. The CDR3 runs to 16 residues. This CDR3 reads CASSPGDRASYNEQFF.

The rearrangement uses TRBV24-1 and TRBJ2-3; lacking DNA, the TRBD2 call made by TCRdb goes unchecked. This CDR3 spans 14 amino acids. Germline V gene sequence: CDR1 KGHDR, CDR2 SFDVKD. The chain's CDR3 is CATSGSGETDTQYF.

The chain is built from TRBV19 and TRBJ1-6; the TCRdb call, TRBD1, lacks DNA for checking. The length of the CDR3 is 15 residues. Germline lookup yields CDR1 LNHDA and CDR2 SQIVND (reference sequence). CDR3 sequence reads: CASSLYRGFDSPLHF.

The V and J genes are TRBV12-3 or TRBV12-4 and TRBJ2-5; TCRdb returns TRBD1, unconfirmable since there is no DNA. CDR3 length: 14 amino acids. The CDR3 protein is CASSLAGDGETQYF.

This clonotype is classed as medium-sized by frequency. CDR3: CASSAPPGQENTGELFF. This chain joins TRBV13 and TRBJ2-2; TCRdb returns TRBD1, unconfirmable since there is no DNA. The germline V gene has CDR1 PRHDT and CDR2 FYEKMQ (reference sequence). This CDR3 is 17 amino acids long. The full variable domain, rest sourced from reference TRBV13 and TRBJ2-2, is AAGVIQSPRHLIKEKRETATLKCYPIPRHDTVYWYQQGPGQDPQFLISFYEKMQSDKGSIPDRFSAQQFSDYHSELNMSSLELGDSALYFCASSAPPGQENTGELFFGEGSRLTVL.

The chain recombines TRBV5-5 with TRBJ2-5; TCRdb's D gene call, TRBD2, goes unchecked for lack of DNA. The germline gives CDR1 SGHKS, CDR2 YYEKEE (reference sequence). The CDR3 has 16 residues. The CDR3 is CASSLLSGGAGETQYF.

J is TRBJ2-7 and V is TRBV19; the D call from TCRdb, TRBD1, cannot be confirmed without DNA. The CDR3 extends over 18 amino acids. CDR1 is LNHDA, CDR2 SQIVND, per germline (reference sequence). The CDR3 loop is CASSIEPLGKQRAYEQYF.